This T cell receptor (beta chain) was found in a study of T cells in Graves' hyperthyroidism and ophthalmopathy. Study overall: Prior to any treatment, at the point of initial diagnosis, peripheral blood was collected. Findings and limits, study-wide: Also found in blood were most expanded thyroid clonotypes above 0.001. The model anticipated ophthalmopathy a median around six months pre-onset.

Exclusions: uncontrolled infection, other autoimmune disease, pregnancy, lactation. From RNA transcripts, TCR beta CDR3 regions were amplified. TCR CDR3 regions were first amplified by RT-PCR with HTBI primers. Via MiXCR, TCRdb re-called the multiplex PCR reads, giving one row per CDR3 protein. The data show around 300,000 distinct CDR3 sequences, with around 19% seen just once and under 40% held by the top ten. J gave up 6 bases and V 4 bases, and 5 bases lay outside the gene matches. From germline, CDR1 is SGHTA and CDR2 FQGTGA. This CDR3 has 14 residues. This clonotype occurred many times. Its antigen remains unknown.

This sequence joins TRBV7-3 and TRBJ2-2, with 7 nucleotides matching TRBD1. This TCR was sampled from a man in his fifties with Graves' ophthalmopathy. The sequencing sample was made of blood. The CDR3 coding sequence is TGTGCCAGCAGCTCCCACAGGGGCGCCGGGGAGCTGTTTTTT. Residues: CASSSHRGAGELFF.